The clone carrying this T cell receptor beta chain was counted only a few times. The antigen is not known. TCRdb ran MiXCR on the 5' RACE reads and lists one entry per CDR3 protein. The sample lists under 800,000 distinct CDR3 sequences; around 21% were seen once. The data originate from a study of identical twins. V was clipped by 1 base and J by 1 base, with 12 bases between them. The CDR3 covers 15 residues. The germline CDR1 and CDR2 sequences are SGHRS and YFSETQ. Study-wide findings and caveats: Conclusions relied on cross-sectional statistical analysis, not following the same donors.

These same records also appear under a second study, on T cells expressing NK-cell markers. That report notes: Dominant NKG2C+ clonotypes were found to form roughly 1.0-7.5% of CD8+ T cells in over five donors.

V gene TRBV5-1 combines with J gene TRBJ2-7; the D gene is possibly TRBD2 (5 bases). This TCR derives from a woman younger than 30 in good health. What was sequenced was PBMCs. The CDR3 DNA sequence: TGCGCCAGCAGCTTGCGTGCGGACTTTTCCTACGAGCAGTACTTC. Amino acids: CASSLRADFSYEQYF.